This T cell receptor beta chain was recovered during a study of cytomegalovirus exposure and HLA in healthy donors. V gave up 5 bases and J gave up 4 bases, with 15 bases separating them. Germline V lookup: CDR1 SGHAT, CDR2 FQNNGV. The length of the CDR3 is 15 residues. This clone was seen more than once but under ten times. The study ran its PCR with 60 Vbeta and 13 Jbeta primers. Sequencing used immunoSEQ multiplex PCR; TCRdb keeps in-frame clones, though not all of them. The top ten hold about 0.5% of the sample, which has about 240,000 clones, around 78% seen once. The sequence was collected from a boy younger than 18 in good health and CMV-seronegative. V gene TRBV11-2 combines with J gene TRBJ1-5, with D tentatively TRBD1 (5 bases). The source material was PBMCs. The CDR3 nucleotides are TGTGCCAGCAGCCCCGACAGCCTAGGGAATCAGCCCCAGCATTTT. Encoded protein: CASSPDSLGNQPQHF.